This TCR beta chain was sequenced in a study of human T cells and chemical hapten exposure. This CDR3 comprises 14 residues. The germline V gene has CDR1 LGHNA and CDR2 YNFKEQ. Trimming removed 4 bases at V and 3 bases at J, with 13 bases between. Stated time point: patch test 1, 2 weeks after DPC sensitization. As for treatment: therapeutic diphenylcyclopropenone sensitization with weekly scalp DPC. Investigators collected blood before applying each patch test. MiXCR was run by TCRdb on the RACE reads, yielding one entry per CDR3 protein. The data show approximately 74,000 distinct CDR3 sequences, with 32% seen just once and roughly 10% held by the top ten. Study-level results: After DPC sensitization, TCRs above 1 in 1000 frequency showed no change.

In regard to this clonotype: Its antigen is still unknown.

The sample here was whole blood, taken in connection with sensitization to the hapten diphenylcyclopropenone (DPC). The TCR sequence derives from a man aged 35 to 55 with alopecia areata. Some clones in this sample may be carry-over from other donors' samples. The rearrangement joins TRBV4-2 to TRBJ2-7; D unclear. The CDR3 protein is CASSPLGGNYEQYF. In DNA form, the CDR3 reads TGTGCCAGCAGCCCTCTGGGCGGTAACTACGAGCAGTACTTC.